The 21 T cell receptor beta chains given below trace back to one sample, sequenced in a study of OX40 agonist ivuxolimab in advanced cancers. The repertoire was sequenced with immunoSEQ multiplex PCR; TCRdb's copy has only in-frame clones and lacks some. This sample has under 85,000 clones, with 85% to 90% found just once. The sample in question was CD4+ or CD8+ T cells sorted from blood, obtained in a trial of the OX40 agonist ivuxolimab. These receptors originate from an adult with an advanced solid tumor such as melanoma, head and neck, liver or kidney cancer.

This chain links TRBV6-1 with TRBJ1-6, with 7 nucleotides matching TRBD1. The CDR3 is 20 residues long. CDR1 is MNHNS and CDR2 is SASEGT in the germline V gene. The junction had 13 bases not matched to a gene; V was cut back by 2 bases and J by 0 bases. CDR3 amino acids: CASSERGGEYLSSYNSPLHF. The CDR3 region has the DNA TGTGCCAGCAGTGAACGAGGGGGCGAATACCTGAGCTCCTATAATTCACCCCTCCACTTT.

The genes are TRBV7-8 and TRBJ2-3, with no clear D. The germline V gene has CDR1 SGHVS and CDR2 FQNEAQ. CDR3 length: 18 amino acids. The ends were cut back, 4 bases at V and 0 bases at J, with 20 bases in the middle. This CDR3 is CASSSPGRAGTSTDTQYF. The CDR3 DNA reads as TGTGCCAGCAGCTCCCCAGGACGGGCCGGAACTAGCACAGATACGCAGTATTTT. Full variable domain (missing parts from reference TRBV7-8 and TRBJ2-3): GAGVSQSPRYKVAKRGQDVALRCDPISGHVSLFWYQQALGQGPEFLTYFQNEAQLDKSGLPSDRFFAERPEGSVSTLKIQRTQQEDSAVYLCASSSPGRAGTSTDTQYFGPGTRLTVL.

The genes are TRBV5-1 and TRBJ2-1, with D unclear. Looked up from germline, CDR1 is SGHRS and CDR2 is YFSETQ. This CDR3 spans 16 amino acids. V shed 2 bases and J shed 3 bases, with 15 bases lying between them. The CDR3 protein is CASSFVPDGVYNEQFF. The CDR3 region has the DNA TGCGCCAGCAGCTTTGTCCCCGATGGGGTCTACAATGAGCAGTTCTTC.

In its sample, this clone was seen once. The J gene is TRBJ2-1, the V gene TRBV5-1, with TRBD1 matching 12 bases. This CDR3 spans 16 amino acids. Unmatched junction bases numbered 9, after V lost 4 bases and J lost 7 bases. Germline V gene lookup returns CDR1 SGHRS and CDR2 YFSETQ. The CDR3, as DNA: TGCGCCAGCAGCGACGCTCCGGGACAGGGGGCGAATGAGCAGTTCTTC. Amino acids: CASSDAPGQGANEQFF.

This chain joins TRBV7-6 and TRBJ1-4; possibly TRBD1 for D (6 bases). Germline CDR1 SGHVS, CDR2 FNYEAQ. With 6 bases removed from V and 7 bases from J, the gap between germline ends came to 21 bases. The CDR3 runs 16 residues. The CDR3, as DNA: TGTGCCAGCAGGCCCAATCCTTACAGGGATACTGAAAAACTGTTTTTT. Protein product: CASRPNPYRDTEKLFF.

The chain links TRBV2 to TRBJ2-1; D is possibly TRBD1 or TRBD2 (5 bases each). Trimming pared 5 bases from V and 3 bases from J, leaving 14 bases between. The CDR3 spans 15 residues. Germline V CDR1 and CDR2: SNHLY, FYNNEI. CDR3 DNA sequence: TGTGCCAGCAGTCCGGGACCGACTATCTACAATGAGCAGTTCTTC. Protein product: CASSPGPTIYNEQFF.

The chain carries TRBV7-2 and TRBJ1-6, with TRBD1 as a possible D gene (6 bases). V lost 1 base, J lost 8 bases, and 9 bases lay in between. This CDR3 region has 14 residues. Per the germline V gene, CDR1 is SGHTA and CDR2 is FQGNSA. CDR3 sequence (DNA): TGTGCCAGCAGCTTAGAACAGGGTTATTCACCCCTCCACTTT. It encodes CASSLEQGYSPLHF.

The table lists this clone with a count of one. The V and J genes are TRBV4-1 and TRBJ1-1; possible D gene TRBD1, 6 bases. The CDR3 spans 16 residues. Germline V gene sequence: CDR1 MGHRA, CDR2 YSYEKL. Trimming removed 0 bases from V and 1 base from J, with 12 bases in between. CDR3 DNA sequence: TGCGCCAGCAGCCAAGATCTGGTACAGGGGAACACTGAAGCTTTCTTT. Its translation is CASSQDLVQGNTEAFF.

The chain employs TRBV5-1 and TRBJ1-1; D gene ambiguous. Germline V gene data show CDR1 as SGHRS and CDR2 as YFSETQ. The CDR3 loop spans 16 amino acids. V was pared by 4 bases and J by 0 bases, with 16 bases between. This CDR3 is CASSPTNGPMNTEAFF. In DNA, the CDR3 is TGCGCCAGCAGCCCCACAAACGGACCGATGAACACTGAAGCTTTCTTT.

This chain joins TRBV19 and TRBJ1-1; no clear D. V was shortened by 7 bases and J by 3 bases, with 6 bases between the two germline ends. Per the germline V gene, CDR1 is LNHDA and CDR2 is SQIVND (reference sequence). This CDR3 is built from 11 residues. As DNA, the CDR3 is TGTGCCAGTACACCTTACACTGAAGCTTTCTTT. This gives the protein CASTPYTEAFF. Full variable domain (missing parts from reference TRBV19 and TRBJ1-1): DGGITQSPKYLFRKEGQNVTLSCEQNLNHDAMYWYRQDPGQGLRLIYYSQIVNDFQKGDIAEGYSVSREKKESFPLTVTSAQKNPTAFYLCASTPYTEAFFGQGTRLTVV.

The V call is TRBV7-9, the J call TRBJ1-5; possible D gene TRBD1, 5 bases. CDR3 length: 14 residues. Germline CDR1 reads SEHNR; CDR2 reads FQNEAQ (reference sequence). Trimming took off 3 bases at V and 2 bases at J, with 8 bases between the two ends. For the CDR3, the DNA is TGTGCCAGCAGCTTGACGGGGGGCAATCAGCCCCAGCATTTT. Protein sequence: CASSLTGGNQPQHF.

The rearrangement uses TRBV6-5 and TRBJ1-4, with D possibly TRBD1 on 6 matching bases. V was trimmed by 2 bases and J by 4 bases, leaving 8 bases between them. Germline V gene sequence: CDR1 MNHEY, CDR2 SVGAGI. CDR3 length equals 14 residues. CDR3 DNA sequence: TGTGCCAGCAGTTACGGGACAAGTAATGAAAAACTGTTTTTT. Translating gives CASSYGTSNEKLFF.

The V and J genes are TRBV7-2 and TRBJ2-5, with D perhaps matching TRBD1 (5 bases). V was trimmed by 3 bases and J by 5 bases, leaving 13 bases between them. The CDR3 runs 14 residues. Per germline, CDR1 SGHTA and CDR2 FQGNSA. CDR3 region: CASSLPGRVETQYF. As DNA, the CDR3 is TGTGCCAGCAGCTTGCCGGGCAGGGTGGAGACCCAGTACTTC.

This chain joins TRBV10-3 and TRBJ1-4; D ambiguous. V was pared by 0 bases and J by 8 bases, with 4 bases between. CDR1 ENHRY and CDR2 SYGVKD come from the germline V gene. This CDR3 has 12 amino acids. The CDR3 sequence is CAISESVEKLFF. In DNA form, the CDR3 reads TGTGCCATCAGTGAGTCGGTCGAAAAACTGTTTTTT.

In its sample, this clone was seen once. V is TRBV7-2 and J is TRBJ2-2; 7 bases match TRBD1. CDR1 and CDR2 (germline): SGHTA, FQGNSA. J was trimmed by 6 bases and V by 2 bases; bases with no gene match: 6. This CDR3 spans 15 amino acids. The CDR3 region has the DNA TGTGCCAGCAGCTTAAACAGGGGAAGGTCCGGGGAGCTGTTTTTT. Translated: CASSLNRGRSGELFF. The full variable domain, with the rest looked up from reference TRBV7-2 and TRBJ2-2, is GAGVSQSPSNKVTEKGKDVELRCDPISGHTALYWYRQSLGQGLEFLIYFQGNSAPDKSGLPSDRFSAERTGGSVSTLTIQRTQQEDSAVYLCASSLNRGRSGELFFGEGSRLTVL.

This rearrangement joins TRBV2 to TRBJ1-5; D unclear. Between the trimmed V and J ends, which lost 1 base and 5 bases, there was a span of 15 bases. Germline V lookup: CDR1 SNHLY, CDR2 FYNNEI. The CDR3 length is 16 residues. CDR3 region: CASSEGGVGEYQPQHF. In DNA form, the CDR3 reads TGTGCCAGCAGTGAAGGAGGCGTCGGAGAATATCAGCCCCAGCATTTT.

The chain recombines TRBV18 with TRBJ2-1, with D possibly matching TRBD1 (6 bases). CDR3 length: 15 amino acids. V lost 1 base to trimming and J lost 9 bases, with 16 bases between them. Per germline, CDR1 KGHSH and CDR2 LQKENI. The CDR3 reads CASSPLARDKGEQFF. CDR3 coding DNA: TGTGCCAGCTCACCACTCGCTCGGGACAAAGGTGAGCAGTTCTTC.

This chain connects TRBV27 to TRBJ1-4, with 7 bases aligning to TRBD1. The CDR3 totals 14 residues. The germline CDR1 and CDR2 sequences are MNHEY and SMNVEV (reference sequence). J gave up 3 bases and V 2 bases, and 0 bases lay outside the gene matches. CDR3 nucleotide sequence: TGTGCCAGCAGTTTACAGGGGGCTAATGAAAAACTGTTTTTT. Translating it yields CASSLQGANEKLFF.

This chain uses TRBV10-3 with TRBJ1-3; D remains ambiguous. This CDR3 has 14 residues. Trimming stripped 7 bases from V and 0 bases from J, with 10 bases between. In germline, CDR1 is ENHRY, CDR2 SYGVKD. As DNA, the CDR3 is TGTGCCATCATGGAGGGAAGCTCTGGAAACACCATATATTTT. This encodes CAIMEGSSGNTIYF.

The chain employs TRBV18 and TRBJ1-6, with 9 bases aligning to TRBD1. V lost 6 bases to trimming and J lost 12 bases; unmatched junction nucleotides: 15. This CDR3 spans 16 amino acids. Germline V gene data show CDR1 as KGHSH and CDR2 as LQKENI. CDR3 in amino acids: CASSPGTGSMDQPLHF. For the CDR3, the DNA is TGTGCCAGCTCCCCCGGGACAGGGTCGATGGACCAACCCCTCCACTTT.

This chain connects TRBV27 to TRBJ2-3; maybe TRBD2 (6 bases). The ends were cut back, 3 bases at V and 8 bases at J, with 15 bases in the middle. The CDR3 consists of 14 residues. CDR1 is MNHEY and CDR2 is SMNVEV in the germline V gene (reference sequence). The DNA for the CDR3 is TGTGCCAGCAGTTTCGGAGGGAACAGGATTACGCAGTATTTT. Its protein product is CASSFGGNRITQYF.